This T cell receptor (beta chain) was found in a study of regulatory T cells in long-lasting Graves disease (TCRdb year 2021). Regarding the research as a whole: Persistent Graves' disease was defined as antithyroid drug treatment for over 5 years with persistently positive TSH receptor autoantibodies. Persistent Graves' disease patients were compared with newly diagnosed Graves' disease patients by peripheral blood TCR sequencing and RNA sequencing. The study was conducted in China and was registered as a clinical trial. A total of around 35 samples underwent TCR sequencing: about 13 from persistent and roughly 20 from newly diagnosed Graves' disease patients. Persistent Graves' disease patients in the clinical cohort had taken antithyroid drugs for roughly ten years on average. Study-wide findings and limitations: Sequencing and analysis were limited to the TCR beta chain. Persistent disease showed preferential use of TRBV28, TRBJ1-2 and TRBJ2-5, whereas newly diagnosed disease favored TRBV20-1 and TRBJ2-1. Persistent patients shared more public clonotypes among themselves (more than 2,500) than newly diagnosed patients did (more than 950). Lower TCR Shannon entropy and fewer highly expanded clones were observed in persistent Graves' disease patients than in newly diagnosed patients, which suggested clonal expansion. Peripheral blood alone was examined, since thyroid tissue, which constituted the primary lesion, could not be accessed. As a limitation, the authors acknowledged that the small sample size may reduce accuracy.

Libraries were made using multiplex PCR. The reads were generated on an Illumina HiSeq 4000. To build TCR beta libraries, CDR3 regions were amplified by Arm-PCR using iRepertoire HTBI primers. Before sequencing, the PCR products went through gel purification. The paper's processing steps were these. A total of roughly 67 TRBV and some 13 TRBJ segments were identified across samples and were used for gene usage analysis of CDR3 amino acid clonotypes. Filtered high-quality paired reads were merged into contigs using COPE and FqMerger. BLAST was used to align contigs to IMGT TRBV, TRBD and TRBJ reference genes, and CDR3 was defined according to IMGT. Any clonotype with a frequency above 0.1% was classified as a highly expanded clone. Repertoire diversity was measured by Shannon entropy, and V-J evenness by the Gini coefficient. Clonotypes shared by more than one individual were considered public. The raw public reads went through TCRdb reprocessing: fastp at Q25, MiXCR clone calling, in-frame beta chains kept. Identical CDR3 proteins give one entry, which carries the most common genes and DNA. Clone size and V and J calls follow TCRdb, not the original study. The sample table shows about 310,000 distinct CDR3 sequences, and roughly 21% are seen once. More than 50% of the sample is taken by the ten largest.

Details on this clonotype: What antigen it recognizes has not been identified. Within one base of it there is no much larger clone, and no base qualities were kept.

Measured from the cysteine to the phenylalanine, the CDR3 is 16 residues long. The kept DNA is CDR3 alone, 48 bases in frame from the first base. Per the germline V gene (reference sequence), PRHDT is the CDR1 and FYEKMQ is the CDR2. The junction shows trimming of 2 bases on V and 1 base on J, plus 15 bases between the germline ends. The time point label, as the study defines it: persistent/refractory GD, antithyroid drugs over 5 years with positive TRAb. For both TCR sequencing and RNA sequencing, RNA was extracted from PBMCs in TRIzol. The diagnosis of Graves' disease followed American Thyroid Association guidelines. The patients came from an endocrinology department in Xi'an, China. Each patient gave 7 to 9.5 milliliters of peripheral blood, collected in an EDTA anticoagulant tube. Ficoll Paque Plus density gradient separation was used to isolate PBMCs, and no further T cell sorting was done. RNA quality was checked with an Agilent 2100 Bioanalyzer and agarose gel, and concentration with a NanoDrop 2000.

The chain joins TRBV13 to TRBJ2-7, and the D gene may be TRBD2, 5 bases matching. Material: peripheral blood mononuclear cells (PBMCs), obtained when the disease was refractory, from a patient treated with antithyroid drugs. This clonotype originated in a female donor with Graves disease. The DNA reads TGTGCCAGCAGCTTATTCTTAGGACTCGGGTCCTACGAGCAGTACTTC. It codes for CASSLFLGLGSYEQYF. Extended through the reference TRBV13 and TRBJ2-7 proteins, this CDR3 yields the full variable domain: AAGVIQSPRHLIKEKRETATLKCYPIPRHDTVYWYQQGPGQDPQFLISFYEKMQSDKGSIPDRFSAQQFSDYHSELNMSSLELGDSALYFCASSLFLGLGSYEQYFGPGTRLTVT.